Below are 2 T cell receptor beta chains sequenced from a single sample in a study of blood T cells in healthy people across ages. Alongside a J-beta primer mix, a sample-barcoded 5' primer served in a second PCR lasting about 6 to 11 cycles. TCRdb used MiXCR to reprocess the 5' RACE reads, holding one entry per CDR3 protein. The table records 600,000 to 800,000 distinct CDR3 sequences, around 20% of them present only once. The sequencing sample was made of blood. The origin of the receptors is a man between 65 and 79 years old in good health.

V usage is TRBV25-1 and J usage is TRBJ2-3; D is unclear. Deletions cut 5 bases from V and 0 bases from J, with 15 bases between. Germline V gene lookup returns CDR1 MGHDK and CDR2 SYGVNS. The CDR3 sequence is 16 residues long. CDR3: CASSRVGIASTDTQYF. The CDR3 coding sequence is TGTGCCAGCAGTCGCGTTGGCATCGCTAGCACAGATACGCAGTATTTT.

V is TRBV5-6 and J is TRBJ2-5; D perhaps matches TRBD2 (6 bases). The DNA end is a closer match to TRBJ2-7, so the J assignment may be wrong. CDR1 and CDR2 (germline): SGHDT, YYEEEE. The CDR3 is 14 amino acids. Here the CDR3 DNA reads TGTGCCAGCAGCTTGGCGGGAGCTGCGTACGAGCAGTACTTC. As protein: CASSLAGAAYEQYF.